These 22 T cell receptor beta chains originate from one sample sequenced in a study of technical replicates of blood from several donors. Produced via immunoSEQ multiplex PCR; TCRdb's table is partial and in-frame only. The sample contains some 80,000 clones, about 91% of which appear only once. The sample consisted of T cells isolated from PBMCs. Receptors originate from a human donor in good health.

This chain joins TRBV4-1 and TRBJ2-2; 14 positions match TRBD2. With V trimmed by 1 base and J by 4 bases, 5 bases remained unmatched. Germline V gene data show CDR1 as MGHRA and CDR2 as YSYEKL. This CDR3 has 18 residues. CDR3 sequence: CASSQGLAGGAGTGELFF. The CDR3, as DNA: TGCGCCAGCAGCCAAGGACTAGCGGGAGGGGCTGGCACCGGGGAGCTGTTTTTT.

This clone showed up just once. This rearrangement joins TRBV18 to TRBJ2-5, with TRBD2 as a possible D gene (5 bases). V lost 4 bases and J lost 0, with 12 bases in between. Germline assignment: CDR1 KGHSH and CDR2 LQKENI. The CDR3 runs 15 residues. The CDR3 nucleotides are TGTGCCAGCTCACTTCAATCCGGGGACCAAGAGACCCAGTACTTC. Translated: CASSLQSGDQETQYF.

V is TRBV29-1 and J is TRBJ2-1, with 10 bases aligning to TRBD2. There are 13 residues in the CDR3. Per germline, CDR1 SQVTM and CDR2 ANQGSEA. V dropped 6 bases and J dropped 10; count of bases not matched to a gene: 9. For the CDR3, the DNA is TGCAGCGTCCCTAGCGGGAGTGGGGGCGAGCAGTTCTTC. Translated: CSVPSGSGGEQFF.

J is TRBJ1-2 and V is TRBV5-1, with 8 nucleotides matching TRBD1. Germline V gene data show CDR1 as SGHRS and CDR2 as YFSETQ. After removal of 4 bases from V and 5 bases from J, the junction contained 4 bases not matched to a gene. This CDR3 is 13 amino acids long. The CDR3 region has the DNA TGCGCCAGCAGCCCGGACAGGGATTATGGCTACACCTTC. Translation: CASSPDRDYGYTF.

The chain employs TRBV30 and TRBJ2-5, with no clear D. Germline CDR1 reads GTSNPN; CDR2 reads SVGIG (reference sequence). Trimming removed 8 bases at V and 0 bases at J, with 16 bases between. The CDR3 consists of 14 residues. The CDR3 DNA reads TGTGCCCTTCGGAGAGACGGAGACCAAGAGACCCAGTACTTC. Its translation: CALRRDGDQETQYF.

The CDR3, as DNA: TGTGCCAGCAGACAGCGGGTATTGGGCACAGATACGCAGTATTTT. This translates into CASRQRVLGTDTQYF. This sequence joins TRBV27 and TRBJ2-3, with D maybe TRBD2 (6 bases). V was cut by 6 bases and J by 1 base, with 14 bases left in between. This CDR3 is built from 15 residues. CDR1 MNHEY and CDR2 SMNVEV come from the germline V gene (reference sequence).

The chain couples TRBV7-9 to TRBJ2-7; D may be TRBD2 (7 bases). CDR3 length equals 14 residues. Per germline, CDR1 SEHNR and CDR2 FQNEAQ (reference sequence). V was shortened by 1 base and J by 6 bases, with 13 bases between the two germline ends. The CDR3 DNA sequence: TGTGCCAGCAGCTTAGTCCCAGGGGAGGGCGAGCAGTACTTC. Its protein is CASSLVPGEGEQYF.

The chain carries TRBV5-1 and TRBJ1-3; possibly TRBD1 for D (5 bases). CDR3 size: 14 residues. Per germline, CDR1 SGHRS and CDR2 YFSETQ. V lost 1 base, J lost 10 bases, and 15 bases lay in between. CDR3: CASSLKEGIGTIYF. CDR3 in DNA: TGCGCCAGCAGCTTGAAGGAGGGGATAGGTACCATATATTTT.

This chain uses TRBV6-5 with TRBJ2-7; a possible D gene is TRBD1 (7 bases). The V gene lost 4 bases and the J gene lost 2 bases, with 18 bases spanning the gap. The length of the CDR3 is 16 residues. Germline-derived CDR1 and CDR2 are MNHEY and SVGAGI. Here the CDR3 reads CASSSHMTGTPYEQYF. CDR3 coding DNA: TGTGCCAGCAGTTCCCACATGACAGGGACTCCCTACGAGCAGTACTTC.

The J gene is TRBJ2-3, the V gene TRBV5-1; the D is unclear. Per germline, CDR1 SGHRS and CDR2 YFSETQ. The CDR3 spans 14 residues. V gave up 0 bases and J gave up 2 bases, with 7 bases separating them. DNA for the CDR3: TGCGCCAGCAGCTTGGGACTGTTCACAGATACGCAGTATTTT. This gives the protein CASSLGLFTDTQYF. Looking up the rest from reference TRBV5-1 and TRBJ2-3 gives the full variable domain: KAGVTQTPRYLIKTRGQQVTLSCSPISGHRSVSWYQQTPGQGLQFLFEYFSETQRNKGNFPGRFSGRQFSNSRSEMNVSTLELGDSALYLCASSLGLFTDTQYFGPGTRLTVL.

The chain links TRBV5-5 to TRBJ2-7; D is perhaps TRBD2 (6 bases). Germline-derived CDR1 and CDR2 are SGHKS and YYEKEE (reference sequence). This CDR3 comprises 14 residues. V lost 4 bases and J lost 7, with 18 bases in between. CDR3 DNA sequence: TGTGCCAGCAGCCCACCTGGGAGGCCTGGGGAGCAGTACTTC. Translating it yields CASSPPGRPGEQYF. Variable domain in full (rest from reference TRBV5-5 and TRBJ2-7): DAGVTQSPTHLIKTRGQQVTLRCSPISGHKSVSWYQQVLGQGPQFIFQYYEKEERGRGNFPDRFSARQFPNYSSELNVNALLLGDSALYLCASSPPGRPGEQYFGPGTRLTVT.

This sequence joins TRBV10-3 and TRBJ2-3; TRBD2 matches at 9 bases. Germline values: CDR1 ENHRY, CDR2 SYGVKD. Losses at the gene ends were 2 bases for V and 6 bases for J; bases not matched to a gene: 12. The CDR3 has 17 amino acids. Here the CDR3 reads CAISERTSELMVDTQYF. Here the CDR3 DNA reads TGTGCCATCAGTGAGAGGACTAGCGAGCTTATGGTGGATACGCAGTATTTT.

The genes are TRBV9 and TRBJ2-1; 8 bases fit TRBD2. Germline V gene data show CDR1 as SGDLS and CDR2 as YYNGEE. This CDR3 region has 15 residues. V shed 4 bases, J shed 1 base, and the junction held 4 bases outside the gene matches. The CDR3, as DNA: TGTGCCAGCAGCTCGAGCGGGGGATCCTACAATGAGCAGTTCTTC. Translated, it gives CASSSSGGSYNEQFF.

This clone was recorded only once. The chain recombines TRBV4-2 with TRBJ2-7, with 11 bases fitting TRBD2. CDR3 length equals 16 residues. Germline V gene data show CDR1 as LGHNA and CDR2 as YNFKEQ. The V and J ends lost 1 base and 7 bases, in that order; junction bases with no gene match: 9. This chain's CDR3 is CASSQGGTSGQEEQYF. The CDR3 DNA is TGTGCCAGCAGCCAAGGTGGGACTAGCGGACAAGAAGAGCAGTACTTC.

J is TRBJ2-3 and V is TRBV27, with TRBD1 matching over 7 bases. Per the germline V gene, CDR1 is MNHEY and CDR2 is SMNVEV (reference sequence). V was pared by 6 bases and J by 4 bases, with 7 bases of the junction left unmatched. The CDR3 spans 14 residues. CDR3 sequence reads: CASRRQGDPDTQYF. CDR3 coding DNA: TGTGCCAGCAGGCGGCAGGGGGATCCAGATACGCAGTATTTT.

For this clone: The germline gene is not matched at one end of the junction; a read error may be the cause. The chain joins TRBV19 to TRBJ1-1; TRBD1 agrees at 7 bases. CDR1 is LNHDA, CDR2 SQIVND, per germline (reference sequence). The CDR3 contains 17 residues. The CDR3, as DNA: TGTGCCAGTACTATACAGGGGCCCGGGCTAGGGGACACTGAAGCTTTCTTT. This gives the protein CASTIQGPGLGDTEAFF. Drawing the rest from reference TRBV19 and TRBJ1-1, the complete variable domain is DGGITQSPKYLFRKEGQNVTLSCEQNLNHDAMYWYRQDPGQGLRLIYYSQIVNDFQKGDIAEGYSVSREKKESFPLTVTSAQKNPTAFYLCASTIQGPGLGDTEAFFGQGTRLTVV.

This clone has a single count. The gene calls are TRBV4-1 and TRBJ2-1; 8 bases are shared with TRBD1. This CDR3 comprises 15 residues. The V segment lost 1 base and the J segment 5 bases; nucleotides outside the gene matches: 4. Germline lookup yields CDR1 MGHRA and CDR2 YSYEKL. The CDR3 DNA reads TGCGCCAGCAGCCAAGCGGACAGGGACGACAATGAGCAGTTCTTC. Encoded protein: CASSQADRDDNEQFF.

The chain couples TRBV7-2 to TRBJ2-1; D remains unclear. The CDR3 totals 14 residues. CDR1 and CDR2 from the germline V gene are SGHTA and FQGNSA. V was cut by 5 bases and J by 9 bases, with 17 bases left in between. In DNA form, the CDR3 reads TGTGCCAGCAGCATAGATTCCAGTAATCGTGAGCAGTTCTTC. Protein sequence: CASSIDSSNREQFF. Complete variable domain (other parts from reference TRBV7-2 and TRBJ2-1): GAGVSQSPSNKVTEKGKDVELRCDPISGHTALYWYRQSLGQGLEFLIYFQGNSAPDKSGLPSDRFSAERTGGSVSTLTIQRTQQEDSAVYLCASSIDSSNREQFFGPGTRLTVL.

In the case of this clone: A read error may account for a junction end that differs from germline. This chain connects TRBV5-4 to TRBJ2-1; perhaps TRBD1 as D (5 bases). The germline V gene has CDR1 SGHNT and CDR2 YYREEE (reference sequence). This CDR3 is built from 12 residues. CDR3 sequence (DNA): TGTGCCAGCGGCTTGGGGCCGTACGAGCAGTTCTTC. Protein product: CASGLGPYEQFF.

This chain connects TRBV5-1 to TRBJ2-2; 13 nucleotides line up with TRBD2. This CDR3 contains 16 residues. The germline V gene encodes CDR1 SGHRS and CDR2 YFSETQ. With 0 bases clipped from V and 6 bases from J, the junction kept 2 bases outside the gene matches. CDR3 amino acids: CASSLAGLAGAGELFF. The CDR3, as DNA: TGCGCCAGCAGCTTGGCCGGACTAGCGGGGGCCGGGGAGCTGTTTTTT.

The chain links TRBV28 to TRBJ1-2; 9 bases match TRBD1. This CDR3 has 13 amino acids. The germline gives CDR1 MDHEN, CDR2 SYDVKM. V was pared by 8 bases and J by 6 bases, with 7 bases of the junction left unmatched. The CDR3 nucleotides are TGTGCCAGCTGCGGACAGGGGAGGGATGGCTACACCTTC. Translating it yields CASCGQGRDGYTF.

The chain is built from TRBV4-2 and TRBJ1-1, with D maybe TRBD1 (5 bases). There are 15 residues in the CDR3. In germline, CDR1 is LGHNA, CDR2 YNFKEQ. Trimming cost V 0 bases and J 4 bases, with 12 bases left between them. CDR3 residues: CASSQDRGYRTEAFF. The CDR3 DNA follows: TGTGCCAGCAGCCAAGACCGGGGGTATCGCACTGAAGCTTTCTTT.